This T cell receptor beta chain was obtained from a study of shared clonotypes between healthy human individuals (dated by TCRdb to the early 2020s). In the study overall: Three men and two women, aged 18 to 49 years, made up the cohort. Each donor's leukapheresis produced roughly between roughly 0.9 and 8.9 billion PBMCs. To increase sequencing depth and limit assay-specific biases, different laboratories used diverse techniques to prepare libraries and sequence TCR repertoires. The study deeply sequenced blood TCR repertoires of about five healthy adults to estimate repertoire size and the extent of clonotype sharing between individuals. For each donor, three plates each were used for CD4 naive and CD4 memory, two plates were used for CD8 naive, and one plate was used for CD8 memory.

Comment on this clone: Its antigen remains unidentified. No much larger clonotype is one base removed from it; base qualities were not supplied.

Using the deep immunoSEQ assay, TCR CDR3 regions were amplified from genomic DNA by multiplex PCR. For each cell subset, the extracted genomic DNA was distributed evenly across all wells of several immunoSEQ 96-well plates, and each plate served as one replicate. For sorted subsets, around 0.2 ug genomic DNA, equal to about 30,000 T cell genomes, was loaded into each replicate PCR. Purified libraries were quantified with a Qubit 3.0 fluorometer, sized on a Bioanalyzer 2100, and re-quantified with the KAPA Library Quantification kit. Every immunoSEQ 96-well plate was sequenced on a separate single-read 150-cycle Illumina NextSeq 550 flow cell. The original methods were these. Because only junctional sequences without quality scores were contained in the immunoSEQ output, filtering matching that applied to full-length reads could not be performed. Sequences were annotated with PyIR, a Python wrapper for IgBLAST v1.9, using IMGT germline references to assign V/J genes and CDR3. Reads were removed for weak V/J assignments (E-value above 1e-6), missing CDR3, stop codons, out-of-frame junctions, or ambiguous translated residues. A V3J clonotype was defined by an identical inferred V gene, J gene, and CDR3 amino acid sequence. The percentage overlap between two repertoires was calculated by dividing the number of shared unique clonotypes by the size of the smaller repertoire. Three approaches were used to assess repertoire richness: RTK rarefaction, the Chao1 estimator, and Recon v2.1 estimates of unobserved clonotypes. For all TCRbeta clonotypes obtained by the gDNA method from a few donors, generation probabilities were computed with OLGA. TCRdb re-hosts the immuneACCESS table, in-frame sequences only. Its copies lack some clones; in the studies checked, an unresolved V gene accounts for under half of them, and the cause for the rest is not known. V, J and clone size are those of that table, while D and trimming were read from the DNA. This sample holds 2 million to 2.5 million clones; more than 90% were observed only once. Jointly, the top ten make up approximately 0.13% of the sample.

Per the germline V gene, SGHRS is the CDR1 and YFSETQ is the CDR2. Relative to germline, V is 4 bases shorter and J is 5 bases shorter, with 12 bases between their ends. The CDR3 sequence holds 13 residues, the cysteine and phenylalanine included. Just CDR3 DNA is preserved here, 39 bases in frame from base 1. General findings and caveats noted by the study authors: Sampling was limited to blood, and TCR repertoires in tissue likely differ from TCR repertoires in blood. Based on pairwise subsampling, the degree of clonotype sharing among donors was expected to be affected by sequencing depth. Larger estimated clonotype richness was generally found for naive subsets than for memory subsets. The small number of donors limited the genetic and exposure-history diversity represented. Clonotypes shared by all four sorted-subset donors showed higher generation probabilities than non-shared clonotypes. Approximately 5% of naive CD4, around 3.5% of naive CD8, 2.3% of memory CD4, and 0.4% of memory CD8 clonotypes were shared across several donors. Rarefaction of sorted-subset datasets indicated incomplete sequencing despite the large sequencing depth.

Healthy HIV-negative adults with no recently reported acute infections or vaccinations were included as donors. All donors were Caucasian adults living in Nashville, Tennessee, USA. CD4+ T cells were enriched by magnetic negative selection; naive cells were then positively selected on CD45RA, and the negative fraction formed the memory subset. After blood collection by leukapheresis, PBMCs were isolated using Ficoll-Histopaque density gradient centrifugation and then cryopreserved in the vapor phase of liquid nitrogen. Analytical flow cytometry was used to check the purity and quantity of every magnetically sorted T cell population. Each sorted fraction had its genomic DNA isolated and then quantified by UV absorbance on a Nanodrop 2000c.

The chain links TRBV5-1 with TRBJ2-5; no D gene is confidently identified. The source material was naive CD4+ T cells sorted from blood. Taken with the paper, the label for cell subset or site translates to: CD45RA+ positively selected. This TCR came from a man aged 18 to 30 in good health. The CDR3 protein is CASSVRFSETQYF. The base sequence is TGCGCCAGCAGCGTACGGTTCAGCGAGACCCAGTACTTC.